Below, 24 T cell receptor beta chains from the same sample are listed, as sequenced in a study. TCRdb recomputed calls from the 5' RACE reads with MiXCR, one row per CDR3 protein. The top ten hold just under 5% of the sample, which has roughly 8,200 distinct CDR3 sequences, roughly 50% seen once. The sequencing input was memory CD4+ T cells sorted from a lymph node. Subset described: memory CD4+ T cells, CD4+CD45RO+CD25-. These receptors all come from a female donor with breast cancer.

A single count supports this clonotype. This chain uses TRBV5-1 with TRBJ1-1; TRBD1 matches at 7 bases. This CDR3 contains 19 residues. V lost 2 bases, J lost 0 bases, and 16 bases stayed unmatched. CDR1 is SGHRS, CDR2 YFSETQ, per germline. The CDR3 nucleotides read TGCGCCAGCAGCTTCCCAAACTCGACAGGGATTTCGATGAACACTGAAGCTTTCTTT. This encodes CASSFPNSTGISMNTEAFF.

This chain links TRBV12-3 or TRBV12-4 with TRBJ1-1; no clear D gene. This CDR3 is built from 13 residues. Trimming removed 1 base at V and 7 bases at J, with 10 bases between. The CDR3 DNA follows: TGTGCCAGCAGTTTAGGTGTGGGCGGTGAAGCTTTCTTT. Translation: CASSLGVGGEAFF.

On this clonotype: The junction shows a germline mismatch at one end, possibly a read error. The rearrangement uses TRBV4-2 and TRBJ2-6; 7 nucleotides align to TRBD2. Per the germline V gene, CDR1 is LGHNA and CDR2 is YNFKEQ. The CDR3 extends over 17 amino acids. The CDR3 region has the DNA TGTGCCAGCAGCCAAGAAGGAGAGGGAAGCGGGGCCAACGGCCTGACTTTC. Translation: CASSQEGEGSGANGLTF.

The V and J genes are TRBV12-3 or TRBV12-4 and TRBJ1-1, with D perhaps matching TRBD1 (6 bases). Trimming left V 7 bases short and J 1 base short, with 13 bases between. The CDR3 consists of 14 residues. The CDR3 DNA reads TGTGCCAGCACCCTGGGACACTCGAACACTGAAGCTTTCTTT. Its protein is CASTLGHSNTEAFF.

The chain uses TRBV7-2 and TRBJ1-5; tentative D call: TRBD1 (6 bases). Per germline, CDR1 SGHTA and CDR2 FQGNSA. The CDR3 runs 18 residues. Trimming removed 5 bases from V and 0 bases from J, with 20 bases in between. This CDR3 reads CASSRGGGTRYSNQPQHF. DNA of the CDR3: TGTGCCAGCAGCCGAGGGGGGGGCACCCGTTATAGCAATCAGCCCCAGCATTTT.

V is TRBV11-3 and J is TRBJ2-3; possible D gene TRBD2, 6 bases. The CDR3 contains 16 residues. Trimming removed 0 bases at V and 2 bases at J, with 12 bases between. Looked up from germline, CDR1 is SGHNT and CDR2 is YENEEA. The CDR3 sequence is CASSLDGREPTDTQYF. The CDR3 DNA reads TGTGCCAGCAGCTTAGATGGGCGGGAACCCACAGATACGCAGTATTTT.

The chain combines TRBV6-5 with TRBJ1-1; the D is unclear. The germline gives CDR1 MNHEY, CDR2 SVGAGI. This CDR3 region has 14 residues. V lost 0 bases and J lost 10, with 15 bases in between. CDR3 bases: TGTGCCAGCAGTTACTCGAATGGCCCCTCGAGAGCTTTCTTT. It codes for CASSYSNGPSRAFF.

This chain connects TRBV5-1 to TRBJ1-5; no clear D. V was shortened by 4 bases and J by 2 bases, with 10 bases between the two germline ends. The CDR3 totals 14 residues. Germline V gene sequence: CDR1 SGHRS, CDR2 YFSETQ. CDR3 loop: CASSPSTGNQPQHF. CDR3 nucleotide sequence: TGCGCCAGCAGCCCGAGTACGGGCAATCAGCCCCAGCATTTT.

The CDR3 protein is CASRRTAATNYGYTF. CDR3 nucleotide sequence: TGTGCCAGCAGGAGGACAGCGGCCACTAACTATGGCTACACCTTC. V and J are TRBV12-3 or TRBV12-4 and TRBJ1-2; TRBD1 might be the D (6 bases). CDR3 length equals 15 residues. The V and J ends lost 6 bases and 0 bases respectively, with 14 bases between them.

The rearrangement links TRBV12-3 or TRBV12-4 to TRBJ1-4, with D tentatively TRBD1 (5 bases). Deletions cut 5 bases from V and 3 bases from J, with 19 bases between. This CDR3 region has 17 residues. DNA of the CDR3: TGTGCCAGCAGTCGCCGAGGACAAGGGGCTGCTAATGAAAAACTGTTTTTT. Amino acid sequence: CASSRRGQGAANEKLFF.

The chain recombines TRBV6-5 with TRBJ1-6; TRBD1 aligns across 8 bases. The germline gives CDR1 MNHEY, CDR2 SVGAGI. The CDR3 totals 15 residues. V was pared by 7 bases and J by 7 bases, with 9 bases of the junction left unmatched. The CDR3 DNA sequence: TGTGCCAGCAAGTTCCGACAGGGGTGGAATTCACCCCTCCACTTT. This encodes CASKFRQGWNSPLHF.

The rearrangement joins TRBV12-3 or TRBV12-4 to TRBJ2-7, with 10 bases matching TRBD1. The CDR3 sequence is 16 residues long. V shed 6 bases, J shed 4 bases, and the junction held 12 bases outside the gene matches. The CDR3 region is CASSSSGGQGSYEQYF. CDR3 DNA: TGTGCCAGCAGCTCGTCGGGGGGACAGGGGTCGTACGAGCAGTACTTC.

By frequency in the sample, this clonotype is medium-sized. Here the CDR3 DNA reads TGCGCCAGCAGCTTGGACCTAGCGGGAGCCGGGGAGCTGTTTTTT. It specifies CASSLDLAGAGELFF. The V and J genes are TRBV5-1 and TRBJ2-2; 10 positions agree with TRBD2. Looked up from germline, CDR1 is SGHRS and CDR2 is YFSETQ. V gave up 0 bases and J gave up 6 bases; unmatched junction bases: 2. The CDR3 has 15 amino acids.

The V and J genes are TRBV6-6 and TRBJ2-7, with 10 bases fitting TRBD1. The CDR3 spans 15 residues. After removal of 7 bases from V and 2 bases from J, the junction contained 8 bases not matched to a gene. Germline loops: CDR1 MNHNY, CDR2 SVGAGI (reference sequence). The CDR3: CASTHGGTGAYEQYF. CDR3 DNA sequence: TGTGCCAGCACCCACGGGGGGACAGGGGCCTACGAGCAGTACTTC.

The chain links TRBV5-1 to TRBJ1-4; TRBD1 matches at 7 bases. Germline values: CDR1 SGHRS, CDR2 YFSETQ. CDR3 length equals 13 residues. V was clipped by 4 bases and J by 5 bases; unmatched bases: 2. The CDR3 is CASSQGQNEKLFF. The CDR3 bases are TGCGCCAGCAGCCAGGGACAGAATGAAAAACTGTTTTTT.

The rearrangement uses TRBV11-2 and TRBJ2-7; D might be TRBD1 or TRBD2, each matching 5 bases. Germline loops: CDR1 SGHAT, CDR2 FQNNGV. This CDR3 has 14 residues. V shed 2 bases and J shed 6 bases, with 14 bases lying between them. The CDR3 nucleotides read TGTGCCAGCAGCTTAAGGCTAGCCCAGGGCGAGCAGTACTTC. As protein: CASSLRLAQGEQYF.

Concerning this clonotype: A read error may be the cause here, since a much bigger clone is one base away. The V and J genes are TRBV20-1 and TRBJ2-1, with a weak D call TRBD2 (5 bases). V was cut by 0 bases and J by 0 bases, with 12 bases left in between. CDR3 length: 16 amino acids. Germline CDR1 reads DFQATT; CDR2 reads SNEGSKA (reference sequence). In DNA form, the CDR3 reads TGCAGTGCTAGAGATGTGGGGAGTAACTCCTACAATGAGCAGTTCTTC. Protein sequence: CSARDVGSNSYNEQFF.

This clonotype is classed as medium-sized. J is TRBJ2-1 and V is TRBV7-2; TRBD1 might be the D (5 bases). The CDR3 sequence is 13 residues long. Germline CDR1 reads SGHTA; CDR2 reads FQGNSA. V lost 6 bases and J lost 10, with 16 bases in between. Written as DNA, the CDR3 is TGTGCCAGCAGGCCCGCCTCTGCAGGGGAGCAGTTCTTC. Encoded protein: CASRPASAGEQFF.

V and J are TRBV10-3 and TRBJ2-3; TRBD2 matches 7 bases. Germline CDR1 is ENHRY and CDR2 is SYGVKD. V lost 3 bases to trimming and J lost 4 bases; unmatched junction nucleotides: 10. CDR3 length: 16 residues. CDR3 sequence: CAISEGDYRDADTQYF. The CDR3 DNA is TGTGCCATCAGTGAAGGGGACTATCGGGACGCAGATACGCAGTATTTT.

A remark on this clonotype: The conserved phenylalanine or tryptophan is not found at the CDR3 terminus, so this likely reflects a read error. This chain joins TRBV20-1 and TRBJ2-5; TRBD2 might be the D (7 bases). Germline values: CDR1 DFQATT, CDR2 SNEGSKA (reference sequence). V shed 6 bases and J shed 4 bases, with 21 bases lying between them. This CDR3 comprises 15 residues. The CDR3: CSALLGGRGGETQYL. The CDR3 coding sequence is TGCAGTGCCTTGCTGGGCGGGAGAGGGGGAGAGACCCAGTACCTC.

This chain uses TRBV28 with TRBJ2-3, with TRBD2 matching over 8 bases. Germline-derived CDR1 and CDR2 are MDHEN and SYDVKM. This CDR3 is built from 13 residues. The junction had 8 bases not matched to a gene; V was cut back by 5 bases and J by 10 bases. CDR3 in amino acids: CASSTAGGEPQYF. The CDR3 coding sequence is TGTGCCAGCAGTACGGCCGGGGGGGAGCCGCAGTATTTT.

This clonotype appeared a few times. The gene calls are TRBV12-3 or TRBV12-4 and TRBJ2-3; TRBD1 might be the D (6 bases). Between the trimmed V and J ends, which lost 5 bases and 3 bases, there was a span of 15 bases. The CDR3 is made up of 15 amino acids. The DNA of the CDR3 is TGTGCCAGCAGTCCGGGACACCCCAGGACAGATACGCAGTATTTT. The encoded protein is CASSPGHPRTDTQYF.

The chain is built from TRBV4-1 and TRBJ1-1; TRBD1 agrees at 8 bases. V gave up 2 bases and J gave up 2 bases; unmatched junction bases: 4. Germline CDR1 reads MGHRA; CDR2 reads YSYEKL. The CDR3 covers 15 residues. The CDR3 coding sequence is TGCGCCAGCAGCCAACCACAGGGGGAAAACACTGAAGCTTTCTTT. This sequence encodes CASSQPQGENTEAFF.

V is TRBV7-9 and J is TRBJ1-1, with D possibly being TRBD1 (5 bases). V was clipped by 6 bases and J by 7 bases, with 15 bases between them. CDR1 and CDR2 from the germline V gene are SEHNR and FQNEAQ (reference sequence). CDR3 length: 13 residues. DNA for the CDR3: TGTGCCAGCAGATATGGGGCCATGAGTGAAGCTTTCTTT. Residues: CASRYGAMSEAFF. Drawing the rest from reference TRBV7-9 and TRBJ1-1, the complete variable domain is DTGVSQNPRHKITKRGQNVTFRCDPISEHNRLYWYRQTLGQGPEFLTYFQNEAQLEKSRLLSDRFSAERPKGSFSTLEIQRTEQGDSAMYLCASRYGAMSEAFFGQGTRLTVV.